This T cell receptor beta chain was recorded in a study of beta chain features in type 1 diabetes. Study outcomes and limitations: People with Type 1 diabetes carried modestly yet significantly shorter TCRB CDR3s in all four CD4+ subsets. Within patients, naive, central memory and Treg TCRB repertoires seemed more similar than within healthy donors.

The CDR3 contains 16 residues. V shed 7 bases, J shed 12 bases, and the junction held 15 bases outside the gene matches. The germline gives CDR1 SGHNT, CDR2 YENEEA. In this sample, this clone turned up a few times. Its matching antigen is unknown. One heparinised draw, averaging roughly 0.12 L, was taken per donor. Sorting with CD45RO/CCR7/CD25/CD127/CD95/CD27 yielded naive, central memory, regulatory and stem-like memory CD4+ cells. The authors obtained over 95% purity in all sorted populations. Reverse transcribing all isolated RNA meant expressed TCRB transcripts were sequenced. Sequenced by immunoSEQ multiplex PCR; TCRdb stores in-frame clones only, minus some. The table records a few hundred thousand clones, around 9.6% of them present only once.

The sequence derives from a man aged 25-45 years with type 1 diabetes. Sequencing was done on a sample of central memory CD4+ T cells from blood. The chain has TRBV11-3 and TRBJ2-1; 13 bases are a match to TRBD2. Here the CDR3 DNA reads TGTGCCAGCAAACCATCCGGGACTAGCGGGATCAAAGGGCAGTTCTTC. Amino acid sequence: CASKPSGTSGIKGQFF.